The rows below give T cell receptor beta chains drawn from one sample of a study of T cell responses to AZD1222 COVID-19 vaccine. Using immunoSEQ multiplex PCR, the repertoire was profiled, and TCRdb retains in-frame clones only, with some absent. The table has 60,000 to 70,000 clones, roughly four fifths seen once. Material: peripheral blood, obtained on day 0 of AZD1222 vaccination. The receptors originated from an adult in good health. Each CDR3 is given with its conserved first and last residue. A D gene is named only where the DNA matches it firmly. Size is omitted from some rows. Given values are once, few, many or a class for expanded clones.

v_call: TRBV27; j_call: TRBJ1-6; cdr3_length: 14; clone_size: -; d_call: -; cdr3_nt: TGTGCCAGCAGTTTAAGAGGGCAGGGGTCACCCCTCCACTTT; cdr3_aa: CASSLRGQGSPLHF
v_call: TRBV5-1; j_call: TRBJ1-4; cdr3_length: 15; clone_size: -; d_call: TRBD1; cdr3_nt: TGCGCCAGCAGGGATGGGACAGCAACTAATGAAAAACTGTTTTTT; cdr3_aa: CASRDGTATNEKLFF
v_call: TRBV25-1; j_call: TRBJ1-4; cdr3_length: 14; clone_size: -; d_call: TRBD1; cdr3_nt: TGTGCCAGCAGCATCACAGGGGGCGGTGAAAAACTGTTTTTT; cdr3_aa: CASSITGGGEKLFF
v_call: TRBV5-6; j_call: TRBJ1-6; cdr3_length: 13; clone_size: -; d_call: -; cdr3_nt: TGTGCCAGCAGCTCCGGGACTAATTCACCCCTCCACTTT; cdr3_aa: CASSSGTNSPLHF
v_call: TRBV6-5; j_call: TRBJ1-6; cdr3_length: 16; clone_size: -; d_call: TRBD1; cdr3_nt: TGTGCCAGCAGTTGGGGACAGGGGCCGACTAACTCACCCCTCCACTTT; cdr3_aa: CASSWGQGPTNSPLHF
v_call: TRBV25-1; j_call: TRBJ2-5; cdr3_length: 16; clone_size: -; d_call: -; cdr3_nt: TGTGCCAGCAGTGAAGGTAAAGGGAGGTGGCAAGAGACCCAGTACTTC; cdr3_aa: CASSEGKGRWQETQYF
v_call: TRBV7-9; j_call: TRBJ2-7; cdr3_length: 14; clone_size: once; d_call: TRBD1; cdr3_nt: TGTGCCAGCAGCCCCAGGACAGGGAGAAACGAGCAGTACTTC; cdr3_aa: CASSPRTGRNEQYF
v_call: TRBV29-1; j_call: TRBJ2-5; cdr3_length: 13; clone_size: -; d_call: -; cdr3_nt: TGCAGCTCCAGGGGGGGGCGAGGAGAGACCCAGTACTTC; cdr3_aa: CSSRGGRGETQYF
v_call: TRBV18; j_call: TRBJ1-1; cdr3_length: 14; clone_size: -; d_call: -; cdr3_nt: TGTGCCAGCTCACCTTACGGGGGCGACACTGAAGCTTTCTTT; cdr3_aa: CASSPYGGDTEAFF
v_call: TRBV5-6; j_call: TRBJ1-1; cdr3_length: 15; clone_size: -; d_call: TRBD1; cdr3_nt: TGTGCCAGCAGCTTCAACTCCGGGACAGTCCCTGAAGCTTTCTTT; cdr3_aa: CASSFNSGTVPEAFF
v_call: TRBV28; j_call: TRBJ1-5; cdr3_length: 14; clone_size: -; d_call: -; cdr3_nt: TGTGCCAGCCGTAGGTCCCTTAGCAATCAGCCCCAGCATTTT; cdr3_aa: CASRRSLSNQPQHF
v_call: TRBV2; j_call: TRBJ1-4; cdr3_length: 15; clone_size: -; d_call: -; cdr3_nt: TGTGCCAGCAGTGATGGCCGGGCTTTGGGTGAAAAACTGTTTTTT; cdr3_aa: CASSDGRALGEKLFF
v_call: TRBV5-1; j_call: TRBJ2-3; cdr3_length: 14; clone_size: -; d_call: -; cdr3_nt: TGCGCCAGCAGCCCCCACGACGGGGGTGATACGCAGTATTTT; cdr3_aa: CASSPHDGGDTQYF
v_call: TRBV7-3; j_call: TRBJ1-2; cdr3_length: 13; clone_size: once; d_call: -; cdr3_nt: TGTGCCAGCAGCCACGGGGGCAGTGATGGCTACACCTTC; cdr3_aa: CASSHGGSDGYTF